The clone carrying this T cell receptor (beta chain) has only a few counts. One end of the junction varies from germline; a read error may be responsible. The data were obtained in a study of identical twins. Through template switching, a universal primer site was introduced, and the cDNA contained unique molecular identifiers. One entry per CDR3 protein results from TCRdb running MiXCR on the 5' RACE reads. The sample has 700,000 or so distinct CDR3 sequences, around 8.6% seen once; the top ten hold approximately 0.89%. The same sample was also used in a study of yellow fever vaccine responses in identical twins.

The receptor was derived from a woman younger than 30 in good health. Sequencing input: PBMCs.

CDR3 DNA: TGTGCGAGCACGCCAGTTATCTCCTACGAGCAGTACTTC. It yields the protein CASTPVISYEQYF. The V call is TRBV7-8, the J call TRBJ2-7; the D is unclear. CDR1 and CDR2 from the germline V gene are SGHVS and FQNEAQ. This CDR3 is 13 amino acids long.